This TCR beta chain comes out of a study of T cell changes during pregnancy in multiple sclerosis. Sequencing was performed with immunoSEQ multiplex PCR; in TCRdb, only in-frame clones are kept and a portion is missing. Altogether roughly 77,000 clones are present, roughly 92% being singletons, with the ten largest covering just under 2%. The CDR3 has 13 amino acids. The germline V gene has CDR1 LNHDA and CDR2 SQIVND (reference sequence). V trimming: 6 bases; J trimming: 4 bases; junction bases outside the gene matches: 3. This TCR was sampled from a female donor with multiple sclerosis, enrolled in a pregnancy study. Sample: peripheral blood, taken in the second trimester of pregnancy. This sequence joins TRBV19 and TRBJ2-3, with 8 bases lining up with TRBD2. CDR3 sequence reads: CASRLAAADTQYF. CDR3 DNA sequence: TGTGCCAGTAGACTAGCGGCGGCAGATACGCAGTATTTT.